This TCR beta chain appears in the sequencing data of a study of monozygotic twins with inflammatory bowel disease. Using the 5' RACE reads, TCRdb records one entry per CDR3 protein without DNA. Recorded for this sample: fewer than 550,000 distinct CDR3 sequences. The CDR3 loop spans 13 amino acids. The germline V gene has CDR1 MNHEY and CDR2 SMNVEV (reference sequence). The source material was blood. This sequence originates from a human donor with ulcerative colitis or Crohn's disease, or a healthy co-twin of an affected twin (not recorded which). V usage is TRBV27 and J usage is TRBJ1-1; TCRdb's assignment of TRBD1 cannot be checked, as there is no DNA. The CDR3 region is CASRQWGGTEAFF.